The rows below give T cell receptor beta chains drawn from one sample of a study of control samples from healthy donors and cancer patients. The method was immunoSEQ multiplex PCR; TCRdb's version includes in-frame clones alone and lacks a portion of them. This repertoire includes 150,000 to 200,000 clones. Sequencing input: blood. The receptor set was obtained from a woman in her twenties or thirties in good health. Each CDR3 is given with its conserved first and last residue.

CDR3 protein: CSASLGSVGYTF; J gene: TRBJ1-2; CDR3 length: 12; V gene: TRBV20-1
CDR3 protein: CASSIDGRYSNQPQHF; J gene: TRBJ1-5; CDR3 length: 16; V gene: TRBV19
CDR3 protein: CASSVGASGNTIYF; J gene: TRBJ1-3; CDR3 length: 14; V gene: TRBV2
CDR3 protein: CASSLARGRNQPQHF; J gene: TRBJ1-5; CDR3 length: 15; V gene: TRBV7-8
CDR3 protein: CASSRSGVNQPQHF; J gene: TRBJ1-5; CDR3 length: 14; V gene: TRBV19
CDR3 protein: CASSLFAGAGNQPQHF; J gene: TRBJ1-5; CDR3 length: 16; V gene: TRBV27
CDR3 protein: CASSSSGVPEQYF; J gene: TRBJ2-7; CDR3 length: 13; V gene: TRBV7-2
CDR3 protein: CASSPGGGRADTQYF; J gene: TRBJ2-3; CDR3 length: 15; V gene: TRBV6-6
CDR3 protein: CASGGNGNTIYF; J gene: TRBJ1-3; CDR3 length: 12; V gene: TRBV28
CDR3 protein: CASSGTGSFTEAFF; J gene: TRBJ1-1; CDR3 length: 14; V gene: TRBV5-1
CDR3 protein: CASSLGYEQYF; J gene: TRBJ2-7; CDR3 length: 11; V gene: TRBV28
CDR3 protein: CASSPGINQPQHF; J gene: TRBJ1-5; CDR3 length: 13; V gene: TRBV4-2
CDR3 protein: CASSLATSASNEQFF; J gene: TRBJ2-1; CDR3 length: 15; V gene: TRBV11-1
CDR3 protein: CASNDRGNQPQHF; J gene: TRBJ1-5; CDR3 length: 13; V gene: TRBV19
CDR3 protein: CASNGPAGMYGYTF; J gene: TRBJ1-2; CDR3 length: 14; V gene: TRBV28
CDR3 protein: CASSPRIWDGLYSNQPQHF; J gene: TRBJ1-5; CDR3 length: 19; V gene: TRBV6-6
CDR3 protein: CASSFPGSYEQYF; J gene: TRBJ2-7; CDR3 length: 13; V gene: TRBV12-3/TRBV12-4
CDR3 protein: CASSLLREANTEAFF; J gene: TRBJ1-1; CDR3 length: 15; V gene: TRBV5-1
CDR3 protein: CASSLRPGQPNYGYTF; J gene: TRBJ1-2; CDR3 length: 16; V gene: TRBV7-2
CDR3 protein: CASSHDRGETYEQYF; J gene: TRBJ2-7; CDR3 length: 15; V gene: TRBV28
CDR3 protein: CAWSYPGSFSYEQYF; J gene: TRBJ2-7; CDR3 length: 15; V gene: TRBV30
CDR3 protein: CASSQGWGTKGSPLHF; J gene: TRBJ1-6; CDR3 length: 16; V gene: TRBV4-1
CDR3 protein: CAISGQRKNQPQHF; J gene: TRBJ1-5; CDR3 length: 14; V gene: TRBV10-3
CDR3 protein: CASSLEGGLREGTQYF; J gene: TRBJ2-5; CDR3 length: 16; V gene: TRBV5-1
CDR3 protein: CAWTVDPWGYNSPLHF; J gene: TRBJ1-6; CDR3 length: 16; V gene: TRBV30
CDR3 protein: CASSLARGPATNEKLFF; J gene: TRBJ1-4; CDR3 length: 17; V gene: TRBV5-4
CDR3 protein: CASSPRGLVSYEQYF; J gene: TRBJ2-7; CDR3 length: 15; V gene: TRBV28
CDR3 protein: CASSLRTGLNTEAFF; J gene: TRBJ1-1; CDR3 length: 15; V gene: TRBV11-2
CDR3 protein: CASSFASGNTIYF; J gene: TRBJ1-3; CDR3 length: 13; V gene: TRBV12-3/TRBV12-4
CDR3 protein: CASSYGGTNEKLFF; J gene: TRBJ1-4; CDR3 length: 14; V gene: TRBV6-5
CDR3 protein: CASSPGQGRGYTF; J gene: TRBJ1-2; CDR3 length: 13; V gene: TRBV11-2
CDR3 protein: CASSPGWADQPQHF; J gene: TRBJ1-5; CDR3 length: 14; V gene: TRBV5-1
CDR3 protein: CASSLPSGANVLTF; J gene: TRBJ2-6; CDR3 length: 14; V gene: TRBV7-2
CDR3 protein: CASSFGQDQPQHF; J gene: TRBJ1-5; CDR3 length: 13; V gene: TRBV7-9
CDR3 protein: CASSLMGFGNQPQHF; J gene: TRBJ1-5; CDR3 length: 15; V gene: TRBV11-2
CDR3 protein: CASTSAGSGQPQHF; J gene: TRBJ1-5; CDR3 length: 14; V gene: TRBV28
CDR3 protein: CATSSDREVYEQYF; J gene: TRBJ2-7; CDR3 length: 14; V gene: TRBV15
CDR3 protein: CASRITRGETQYF; J gene: TRBJ2-5; CDR3 length: 13; V gene: TRBV2
CDR3 protein: CASRGLGTRQAPNTEAFF; J gene: TRBJ1-1; CDR3 length: 18; V gene: TRBV28
CDR3 protein: CASSLGIEFGELFF; J gene: TRBJ2-2; CDR3 length: 14; V gene: TRBV5-1
CDR3 protein: CASSEVPKGTQYF; J gene: TRBJ2-5; CDR3 length: 13; V gene: TRBV2
CDR3 protein: CASSYRGQQQNTIYF; J gene: TRBJ1-3; CDR3 length: 15; V gene: TRBV3-1/TRBV3-2
CDR3 protein: CASSSSGAGYTF; J gene: TRBJ1-2; CDR3 length: 12; V gene: TRBV28
CDR3 protein: CSVEIGLGANEKLFF; J gene: TRBJ1-4; CDR3 length: 15; V gene: TRBV29-1
CDR3 protein: CASSLGQFYEQYF; J gene: TRBJ2-7; CDR3 length: 13; V gene: TRBV28
CDR3 protein: CATAPTVTDTQYF; J gene: TRBJ2-3; CDR3 length: 13; V gene: TRBV24-1
CDR3 protein: CASSNGNQPQHF; J gene: TRBJ1-5; CDR3 length: 12; V gene: TRBV19
CDR3 protein: CASVEGNGYTF; J gene: TRBJ1-2; CDR3 length: 11; V gene: TRBV5-4
CDR3 protein: CASAPLWDSLFRYTF; J gene: TRBJ1-2; CDR3 length: 15; V gene: TRBV4-2
CDR3 protein: CASSTGPPFEAFF; J gene: TRBJ1-1; CDR3 length: 13; V gene: TRBV12-3/TRBV12-4